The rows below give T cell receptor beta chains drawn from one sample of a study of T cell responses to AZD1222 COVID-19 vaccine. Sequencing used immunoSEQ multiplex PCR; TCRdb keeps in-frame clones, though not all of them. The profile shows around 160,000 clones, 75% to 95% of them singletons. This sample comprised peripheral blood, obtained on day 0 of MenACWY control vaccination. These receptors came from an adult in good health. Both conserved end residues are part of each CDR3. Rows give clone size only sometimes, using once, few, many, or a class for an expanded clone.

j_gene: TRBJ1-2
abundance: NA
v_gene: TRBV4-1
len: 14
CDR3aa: CASSQEGTVYGYTF

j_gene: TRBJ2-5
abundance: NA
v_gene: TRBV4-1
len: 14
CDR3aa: CASSQGTSQETQYF

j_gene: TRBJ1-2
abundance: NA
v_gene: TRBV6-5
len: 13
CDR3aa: CASRPGTAYGYTF

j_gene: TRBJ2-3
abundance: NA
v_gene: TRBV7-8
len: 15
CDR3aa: CASSLREAKADTQYF

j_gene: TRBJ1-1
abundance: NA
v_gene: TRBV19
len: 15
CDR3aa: CASKGQGAMGTEAFF

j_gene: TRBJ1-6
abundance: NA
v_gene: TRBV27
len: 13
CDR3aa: CASSLQGRTPLHF

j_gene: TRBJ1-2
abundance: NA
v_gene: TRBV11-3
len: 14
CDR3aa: CASSSGTGKGGYTF

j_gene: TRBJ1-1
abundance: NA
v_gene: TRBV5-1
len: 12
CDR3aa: CASSLQTGVAFF

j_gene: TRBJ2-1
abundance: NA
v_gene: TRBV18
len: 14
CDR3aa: CASSSTGAYNEQFF

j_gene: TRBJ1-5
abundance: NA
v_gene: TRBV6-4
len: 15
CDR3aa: CASSQQGGGNQPQHF

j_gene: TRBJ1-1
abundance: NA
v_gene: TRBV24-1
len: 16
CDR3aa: CATSDPGQGSGTEAFF

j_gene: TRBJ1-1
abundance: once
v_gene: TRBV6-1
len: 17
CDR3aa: CASSEEGTGPWGTEAFF

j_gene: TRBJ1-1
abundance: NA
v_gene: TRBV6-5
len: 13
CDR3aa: CASRENRNTEAFF

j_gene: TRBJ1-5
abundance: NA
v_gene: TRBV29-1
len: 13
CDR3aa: CSVGLGTNQPQHF

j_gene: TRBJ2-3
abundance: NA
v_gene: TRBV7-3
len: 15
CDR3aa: CASSLLAGVIDTQYF

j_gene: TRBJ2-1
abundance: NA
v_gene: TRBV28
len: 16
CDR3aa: CASSTLLERENNEQFF

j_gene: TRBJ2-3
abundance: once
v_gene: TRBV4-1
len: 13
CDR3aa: CASSQEGSDTQYF

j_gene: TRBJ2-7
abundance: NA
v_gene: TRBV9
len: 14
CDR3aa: CASSQPGGAREQYF

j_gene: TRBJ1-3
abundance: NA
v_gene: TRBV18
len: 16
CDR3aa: CASSPWTPGSGNTIYF

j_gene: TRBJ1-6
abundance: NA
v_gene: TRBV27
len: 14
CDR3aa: CASVGTGNNSPLHF

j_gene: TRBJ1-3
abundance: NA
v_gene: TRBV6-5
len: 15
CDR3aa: CASIPARGLGNTIYF

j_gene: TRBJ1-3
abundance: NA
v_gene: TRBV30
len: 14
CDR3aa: CALSRTVSGNTIYF

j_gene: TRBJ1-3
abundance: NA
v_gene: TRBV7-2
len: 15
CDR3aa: CASSLQGIPGNTIYF

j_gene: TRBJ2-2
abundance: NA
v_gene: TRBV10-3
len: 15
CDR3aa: CAISGGKEGTGELFF

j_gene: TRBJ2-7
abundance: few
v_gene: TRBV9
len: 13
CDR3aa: CASSPSDSYEQYF

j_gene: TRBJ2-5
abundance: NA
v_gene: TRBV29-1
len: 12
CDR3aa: CSVGVAQETQYF

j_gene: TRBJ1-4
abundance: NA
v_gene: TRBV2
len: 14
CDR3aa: CASSPGRGNEKLFF

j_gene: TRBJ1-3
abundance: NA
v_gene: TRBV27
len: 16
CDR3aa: CASSPRTGRPGNTIYF

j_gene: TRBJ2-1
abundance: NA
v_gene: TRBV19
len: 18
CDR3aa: CAGPARDTGLVRVNEQFF

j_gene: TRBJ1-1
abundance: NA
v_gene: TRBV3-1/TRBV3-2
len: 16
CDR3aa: CASSPSNRARRTEAFF

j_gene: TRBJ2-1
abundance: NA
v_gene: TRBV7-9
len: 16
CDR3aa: CASSLASGQGANEQFF

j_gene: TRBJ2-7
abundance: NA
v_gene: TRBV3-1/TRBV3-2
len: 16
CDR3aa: CASSQDAGVVEDEQYF

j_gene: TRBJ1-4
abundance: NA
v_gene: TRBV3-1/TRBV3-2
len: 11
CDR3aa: CASSHPGGWFF

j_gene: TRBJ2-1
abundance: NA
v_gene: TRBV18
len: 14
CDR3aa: CASSPQGLGNEQFF

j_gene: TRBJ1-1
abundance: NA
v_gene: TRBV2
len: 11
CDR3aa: CASSARDEAFF

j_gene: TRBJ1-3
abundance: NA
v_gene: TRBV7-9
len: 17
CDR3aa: CASSLFRGGTSGNTIYF

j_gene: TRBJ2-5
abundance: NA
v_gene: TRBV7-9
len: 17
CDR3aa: CASSSEGEGGAWETQYF

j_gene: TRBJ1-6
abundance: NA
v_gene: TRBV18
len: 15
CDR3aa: CASSPPWREGSPLHF

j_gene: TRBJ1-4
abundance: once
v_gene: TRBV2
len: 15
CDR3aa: CASRSQGGTNEKLFF

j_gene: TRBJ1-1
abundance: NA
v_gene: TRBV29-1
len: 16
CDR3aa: CSVDDVWGQQNTEAFF

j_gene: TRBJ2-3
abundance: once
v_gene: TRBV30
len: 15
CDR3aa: CAWSAGTGLLDTQYF

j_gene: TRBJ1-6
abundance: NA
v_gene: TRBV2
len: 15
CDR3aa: CASSPWANSNSPLHF

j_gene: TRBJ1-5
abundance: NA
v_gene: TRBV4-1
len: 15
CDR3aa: CASSQDFQSNQPQHF

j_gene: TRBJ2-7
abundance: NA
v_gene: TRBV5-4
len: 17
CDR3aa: CASSVGPTGQKTYEQYF

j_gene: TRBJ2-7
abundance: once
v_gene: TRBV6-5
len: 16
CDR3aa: CASSYRPGQGYYEQYF

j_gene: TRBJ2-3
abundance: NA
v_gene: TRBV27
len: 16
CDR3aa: CASSLSSLNAADTQYF

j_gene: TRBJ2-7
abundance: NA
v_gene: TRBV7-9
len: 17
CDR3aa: CASSSPLGSGASYEQYF

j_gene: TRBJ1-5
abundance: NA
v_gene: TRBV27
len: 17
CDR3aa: CASSLLFLGLTNQPQHF

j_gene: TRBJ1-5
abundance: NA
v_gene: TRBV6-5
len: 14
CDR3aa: CASVEGQVNQPQHF

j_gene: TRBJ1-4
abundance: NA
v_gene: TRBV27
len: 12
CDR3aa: CASSEAGSKLFF